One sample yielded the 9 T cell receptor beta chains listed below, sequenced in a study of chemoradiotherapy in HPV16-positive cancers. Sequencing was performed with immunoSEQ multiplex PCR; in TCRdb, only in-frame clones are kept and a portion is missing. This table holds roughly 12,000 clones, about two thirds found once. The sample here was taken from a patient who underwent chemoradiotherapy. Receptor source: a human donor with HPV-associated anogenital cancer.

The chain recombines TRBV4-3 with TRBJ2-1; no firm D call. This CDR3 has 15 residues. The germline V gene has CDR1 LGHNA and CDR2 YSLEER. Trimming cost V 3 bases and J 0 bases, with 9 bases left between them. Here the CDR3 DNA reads TGCGCCAGCAGCCAGGATAGAGACTCCTACAATGAGCAGTTCTTC. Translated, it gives CASSQDRDSYNEQFF.

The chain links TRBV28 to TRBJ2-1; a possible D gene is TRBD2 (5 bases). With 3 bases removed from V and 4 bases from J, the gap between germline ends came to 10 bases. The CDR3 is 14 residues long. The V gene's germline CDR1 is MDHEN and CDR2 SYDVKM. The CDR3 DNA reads TGTGCCAGCAGTTTCGAGGACTTTTACAATGAGCAGTTCTTC. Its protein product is CASSFEDFYNEQFF.

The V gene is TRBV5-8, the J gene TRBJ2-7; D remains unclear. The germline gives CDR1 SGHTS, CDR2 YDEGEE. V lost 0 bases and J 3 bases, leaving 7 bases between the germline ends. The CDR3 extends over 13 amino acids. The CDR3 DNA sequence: TGTGCCAGCAGCTTGGGACGGCACTACGAGCAGTACTTC. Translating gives CASSLGRHYEQYF.

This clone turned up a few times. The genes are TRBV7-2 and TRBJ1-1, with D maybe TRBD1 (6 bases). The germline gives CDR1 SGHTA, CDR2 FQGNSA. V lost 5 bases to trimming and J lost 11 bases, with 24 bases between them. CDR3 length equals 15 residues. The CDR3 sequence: CASSLSNLRGGVAFF. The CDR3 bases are TGTGCCAGCAGCCTTAGCAATCTAAGGGGGGGAGTGGCTTTCTTT. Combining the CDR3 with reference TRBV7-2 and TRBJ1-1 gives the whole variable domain GAGVSQSPSNKVTEKGKDVELRCDPISGHTALYWYRQSLGQGLEFLIYFQGNSAPDKSGLPSDRFSAERTGGSVSTLTIQRTQQEDSAVYLCASSLSNLRGGVAFFGQGTRLTVV.

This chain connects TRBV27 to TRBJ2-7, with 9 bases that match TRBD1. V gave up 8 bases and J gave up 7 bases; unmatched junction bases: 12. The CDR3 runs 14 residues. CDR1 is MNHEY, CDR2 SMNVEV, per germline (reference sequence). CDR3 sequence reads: CASRQAGTGSEQYF. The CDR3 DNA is TGTGCCAGCCGTCAGGCCGGGACAGGGAGTGAGCAGTACTTC.

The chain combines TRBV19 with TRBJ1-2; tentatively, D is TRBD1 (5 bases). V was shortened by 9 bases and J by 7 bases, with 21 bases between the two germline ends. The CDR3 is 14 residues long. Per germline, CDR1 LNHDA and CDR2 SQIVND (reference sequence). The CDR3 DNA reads TGTGCCAGCGCCACCGAGGGGACGAAGGGTGGCTACACCTTC. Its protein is CASATEGTKGGYTF.

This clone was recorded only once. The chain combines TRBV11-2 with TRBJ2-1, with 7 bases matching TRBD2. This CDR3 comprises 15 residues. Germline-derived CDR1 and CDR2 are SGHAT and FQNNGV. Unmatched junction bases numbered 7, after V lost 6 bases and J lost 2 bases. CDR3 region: CASSPKSGTYNEQFF. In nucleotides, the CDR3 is TGTGCCAGCAGTCCCAAAAGCGGGACCTACAATGAGCAGTTCTTC.

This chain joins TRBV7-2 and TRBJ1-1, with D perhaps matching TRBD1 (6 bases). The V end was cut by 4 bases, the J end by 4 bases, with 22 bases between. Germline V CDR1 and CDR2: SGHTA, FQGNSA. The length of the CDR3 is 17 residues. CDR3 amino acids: CASSSAGGRIESTEAFF. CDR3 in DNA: TGTGCCAGCAGCTCTGCCGGGGGCAGGATAGAATCCACTGAAGCTTTCTTT.

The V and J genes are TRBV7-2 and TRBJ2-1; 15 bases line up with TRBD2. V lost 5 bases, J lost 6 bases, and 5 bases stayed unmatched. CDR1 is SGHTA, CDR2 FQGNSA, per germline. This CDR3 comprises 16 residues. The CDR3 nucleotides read TGTGCCAGCAGCCGTAGGACTAGCGGGAGGGCCAATGAGCAGTTCTTC. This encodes CASSRRTSGRANEQFF.